The 10 T cell receptor beta chains presented below share a single source sample, sequenced in a study of blood T cell repertoires in COVID-19 (dated by TCRdb to about 2020). Libraries were made using the immunoSEQ multiplex PCR assay. TCRdb holds this immuneACCESS table with in-frame rearrangements only. Some clones are missing; in checked studies, unresolved V genes explain under half, and the rest has no known cause. The sample contains about 82,000 clones, approximately 86% of them found a single time. Approximately 20% of the sample is held by the ten biggest clonotypes. Sequencing was carried out using peripheral blood. The source of these receptors is an older man with active or convalescent COVID-19.

The chain recombines TRBV10-3 with TRBJ2-3; 7 nucleotides match TRBD1. The J segment lost 2 bases and the V segment lost 6 bases, leaving 5 bases of the junction unmatched. The CDR3 extends over 14 amino acids. The germline V gene has CDR1 ENHRY and CDR2 SYGVKD. The CDR3 region has the DNA TGTGCCATCAGACAGGGACAGAACACAGATACGCAGTATTTT. Translating it yields CAIRQGQNTDTQYF.

This chain uses TRBV7-2 with TRBJ1-4; 8 bases agree with TRBD1. With 5 bases clipped from V and 7 bases from J, the junction kept 9 bases outside the gene matches. The CDR3 sequence is 15 residues long. Per the germline V gene, CDR1 is SGHTA and CDR2 is FQGNSA. As DNA, the CDR3 is TGTGCCAGCAGCCCAAGACAGGGGCAGACTGAAAAACTGTTTTTT. Encoded protein: CASSPRQGQTEKLFF. The complete variable domain, with remaining parts taken from reference TRBV7-2 and TRBJ1-4, reads GAGVSQSPSNKVTEKGKDVELRCDPISGHTALYWYRQSLGQGLEFLIYFQGNSAPDKSGLPSDRFSAERTGGSVSTLTIQRTQQEDSAVYLCASSPRQGQTEKLFFGSGTQLSVL.

The chain carries TRBV19 and TRBJ1-5; D uncertain. V dropped 5 bases and J dropped 4 bases, with 9 bases sitting between them. The germline gives CDR1 LNHDA, CDR2 SQIVND (reference sequence). CDR3 length: 13 amino acids. The CDR3 coding sequence is TGTGCCAGTAGTCCCCAGGTAAATCAGCCCCAGCATTTT. Translating it yields CASSPQVNQPQHF.

The chain joins TRBV4-1 to TRBJ1-6; perhaps TRBD1 as D (5 bases). The CDR3 spans 15 residues. V lost 0 bases, J lost 9 bases, and 12 bases lay in between. Germline V gene data show CDR1 as MGHRA and CDR2 as YSYEKL. DNA for the CDR3: TGCGCCAGCAGCCAAGAAGGCGCAGGGTTTTCACCCCTCCACTTT. It codes for CASSQEGAGFSPLHF.

The V call is TRBV11-2, the J call TRBJ1-1; D is undetermined. This CDR3 comprises 15 residues. The germline V gene has CDR1 SGHAT and CDR2 FQNNGV. Between the trimmed V and J ends, which lost 2 bases and 1 base, there was a span of 11 bases. The CDR3 is CASSLSNRKNTEAFF. In DNA form, the CDR3 reads TGTGCCAGCAGCTTATCGAACAGAAAGAACACTGAAGCTTTCTTT.

As to this clone: Additional DNA sequences in this sample encode the identical CDR3. The chain recombines TRBV7-8 with TRBJ1-3, with D maybe TRBD1 (6 bases). CDR3 length: 16 amino acids. The germline V and J ends were trimmed by 0 bases and 4 bases, with 13 bases remaining between them. Germline V CDR1 and CDR2: SGHVS, FQNEAQ. The CDR3 nucleotides are TGTGCCAGCAGCTTAGCCCCCAGGACAGAAGGAAACACCATATATTTT. This sequence encodes CASSLAPRTEGNTIYF. Variable domain in full (rest from reference TRBV7-8 and TRBJ1-3): GAGVSQSPRYKVAKRGQDVALRCDPISGHVSLFWYQQALGQGPEFLTYFQNEAQLDKSGLPSDRFFAERPEGSVSTLKIQRTQQEDSAVYLCASSLAPRTEGNTIYFGEGSWLTVV.

V is TRBV12-3 or TRBV12-4 and J is TRBJ2-2, with D maybe TRBD2 (5 bases). Trimming stripped 9 bases from V and 7 bases from J, with 12 bases between. The CDR3 runs to 12 residues. The CDR3 sequence: CASSPGLGELFF. For the CDR3, the DNA is TGTGCCAGTTCGCCTGGACTCGGGGAGCTGTTTTTT.

The chain employs TRBV5-1 and TRBJ1-6; TRBD1 aligns across 7 bases. With 4 bases clipped from V and 9 bases from J, the junction kept 7 bases outside the gene matches. This CDR3 spans 14 amino acids. CDR1 and CDR2 from the germline V gene are SGHRS and YFSETQ. DNA of the CDR3: TGCGCCAGCAGCCCCGGACAGGCGATTTCACCCCTCCACTTT. Translating gives CASSPGQAISPLHF.

The chain combines TRBV10-2 with TRBJ1-2, with a possible D match to TRBD1 (5 bases). The V gene lost 0 bases and the J gene lost 3 bases, with 11 bases spanning the gap. CDR3 size: 15 residues. CDR1 and CDR2 (germline): WSHSY, SAAADI. Written as DNA, the CDR3 is TGCGCCAGCAGTGAGTCCGGGGGACTTTACTATGGCTACACCTTC. As protein: CASSESGGLYYGYTF.

The V call is TRBV3-1 (or the pseudogene TRBV3-2), the J call TRBJ2-5; 7 positions agree with TRBD2. CDR3 length: 13 residues. V lost 3 bases, J lost 5 bases, and 3 bases stayed unmatched. CDR1 and CDR2 (germline): LGHDT, YNNKEL (reference sequence). The CDR3 DNA sequence: TGTGCCAGCAGCCACGGGACTAAGGAGACCCAGTACTTC. This sequence encodes CASSHGTKETQYF.